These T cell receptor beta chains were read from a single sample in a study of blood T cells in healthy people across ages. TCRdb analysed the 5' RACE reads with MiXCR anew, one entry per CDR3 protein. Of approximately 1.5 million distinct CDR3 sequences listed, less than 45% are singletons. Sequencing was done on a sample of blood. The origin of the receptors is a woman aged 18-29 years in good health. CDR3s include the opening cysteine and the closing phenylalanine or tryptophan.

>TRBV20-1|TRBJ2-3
CSARDQIAGSTDTQYF
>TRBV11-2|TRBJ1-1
CASSFGTELEAFF
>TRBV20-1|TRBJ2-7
CSARPRQANSYEQYF
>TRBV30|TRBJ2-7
CAWSYPGHGSYEQYF
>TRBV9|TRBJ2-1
CASSVGSGGANEQFF
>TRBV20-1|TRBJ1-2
CSAPPTGQAGGANYGYTF
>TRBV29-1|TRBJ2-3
CSVDPLANTDTQYF
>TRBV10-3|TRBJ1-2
CAIGDSNYGYTF
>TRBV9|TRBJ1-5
CASSPDRGRRQPQHF
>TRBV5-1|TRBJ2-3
CASRLDGGTDTQYF
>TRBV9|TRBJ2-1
CASSRRGGYNEQFF
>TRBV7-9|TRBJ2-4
CASSYRDSSYKQYF
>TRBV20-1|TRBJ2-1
CSAKAGGVTGEQFF
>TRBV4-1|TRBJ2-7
CASSHAVGGGIPYEQYF
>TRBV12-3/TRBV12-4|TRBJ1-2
CASSRQGIYGYTF
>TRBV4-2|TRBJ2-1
CASSQDLGAPYNEQFF
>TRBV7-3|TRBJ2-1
CASSVRKRDEQFF
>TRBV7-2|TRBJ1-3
CASSLGLQGSGNTIYF
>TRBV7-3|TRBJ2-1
CASSFLGTPNSYNEQFF
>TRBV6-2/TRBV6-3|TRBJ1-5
CASRDDSNQPQHF
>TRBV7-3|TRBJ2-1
CASSLKGLVAGYNEQFF
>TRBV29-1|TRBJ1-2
CSVEDPGSNYTF
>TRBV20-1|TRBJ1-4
CSAQGFGEKLFF